Listed below are T cell receptor beta chains from one sample, sequenced in a study of blood T cell repertoires in COVID-19. Clones were sequenced by immunoSEQ multiplex PCR, and TCRdb holds only the in-frame ones, with some missing. The sample has 200,000 or so clones, 70% to 90% seen once. Sequencing used PBMCs or T cells enriched from blood (not recorded which). The receptors come from a woman between 40 and 55 years old with acute COVID-19. Both conserved end residues are part of each CDR3. The order of the fields is clone size, J gene, V gene, CDR3 protein. For some rows the clone size is stated as once, few or many, or as a class when expanded; others skip it.

>NA|TRBJ1-1|TRBV19
CASSEFRGTEAFF
>NA|TRBJ2-3|TRBV10-3
CAISESSGTDTQYF
>NA|TRBJ1-1|TRBV18
CASSGLGQINTEAFF
>NA|TRBJ2-7|TRBV9
CASSVGLAGPHEQYF
>NA|TRBJ2-1|TRBV25-1
CASSELDFRDYNEQFF
>NA|TRBJ2-1|TRBV30
CAWSVIAGGPNEQFF
>NA|TRBJ2-1|TRBV7-2
CASRSPSGGVNEQFF
>NA|TRBJ1-1|TRBV19
CASSAQGWDTEAFF
>NA|TRBJ1-1|TRBV9
CASSVARQGISNTEAFF
>NA|TRBJ1-1|TRBV6-4
CASSDSGQGVNTEAFF
>NA|TRBJ1-4|TRBV12-5
CASGLQGRNEKLFF
>NA|TRBJ2-1|TRBV5-1
CASSSTGTRDEQFF
>NA|TRBJ2-3|TRBV4-2
CASSQGTGATQYF
>NA|TRBJ2-3|TRBV5-8
CASSLALVFGDTQYF
>NA|TRBJ1-2|TRBV5-1
CASSTDYGYTF
>NA|TRBJ1-5|TRBV7-6
CASSLNVRDSLGNQPQHF
>NA|TRBJ1-3|TRBV9
CASSPQGAGNTIYF
>NA|TRBJ1-4|TRBV19
CASKGDRLATNEKLFF
>NA|TRBJ1-6|TRBV4-1
CASSQDGTGGFRSPLHF
>once|TRBJ1-5|TRBV10-2
CASRGQNNQPQHF
>NA|TRBJ2-2|TRBV5-1
CASRLSSGGLYVIGELFF
>NA|TRBJ1-1|TRBV7-8
CASSYTTGYATEAFF
>once|TRBJ1-1|TRBV19
CASSIVTGGTEAFF
>NA|TRBJ1-6|TRBV7-6
CASSLDKDNSPLHF
>NA|TRBJ2-5|TRBV3-1/TRBV3-2
CASSHSGETQYF
>NA|TRBJ2-7|TRBV10-3
CAISERSYEQYF
>NA|TRBJ2-3|TRBV30
CAWSVSGTGGTTDTQYF
>NA|TRBJ1-1|TRBV6-6
CASSRGGESNTEAFF
>NA|TRBJ2-2|TRBV2
CASSVDSAYTGELFF
>NA|TRBJ1-4|TRBV2
CASISQGKLFF
>once|TRBJ2-2|TRBV5-8
CASNLLTGLSTGELFF
>NA|TRBJ1-2|TRBV5-1
CASNDPRDTGYTF
>NA|TRBJ2-1|TRBV18
CATSRETGGNEQFF
>NA|TRBJ1-1|TRBV10-3
CAIRRKGNTEAFF
>few|TRBJ2-2|TRBV5-4
CASSFGDILRGGELFF
>NA|TRBJ1-6|TRBV7-9
CASSRDRAVNSPLHF
>NA|TRBJ2-3|TRBV7-3
CASSLGGTSGGIASTDTQYF
>NA|TRBJ1-6|TRBV6-2/TRBV6-3
CASSYVQDYSYNSPLHF
>NA|TRBJ2-5|TRBV5-1
CASSYNRGFQETQYF
>NA|TRBJ1-5|TRBV19
CASSIFGQGDQPQHF
>NA|TRBJ2-5|TRBV2
CASSDGRGGFQETQYF
>NA|TRBJ1-5|TRBV7-9
CASSLSGVGQPQHF
>NA|TRBJ1-1|TRBV9
CASSTAGTATSEAFF
>once|TRBJ1-4|TRBV4-1
CASSQVYEKKLFF